This is a list of T cell receptor beta chains from one sample in a study of neoadjuvant anti-PD-1 for oral cavity cancer. Here immunoSEQ multiplex PCR was the method, and the copy in TCRdb shows in-frame clones only, minus some. Among about 80,000 clones listed, about 84% were seen once. Sequenced here: PBMCs, sampled before nivolumab (anti-PD-1) treatment. The source of these receptors is a person aged 35-79 years with oral cavity squamous cell carcinoma. Each CDR3 is given with its conserved first and last residue. Each record gives: CDR3 DNA, CDR3 protein, D gene, J gene, V gene, clone size. A D gene is named only where the DNA matches it firmly. Clone size, where shown, is once, few, many, or a class for clones that have expanded.

TGCGCCAGCAGTGAGTCTGGGGGGAGCAGCACAGATACGCAGTATTTT CASSESGGSSTDTQYF . TRBJ2-3 TRBV10-1 .
TGTGCCAGCAGTGAGGAAGCTGATGAGCAGTTCTTC CASSEEADEQFF . TRBJ2-1 TRBV2 once
TGTGCCTGGAGTGCACCGGGAATAGCGCTAAGAGGGCTCTACGAGCAGTACTTC CAWSAPGIALRGLYEQYF . TRBJ2-7 TRBV30 .
TGTGCCTGGAATAGTTACAATGAGCAGTTCTTC CAWNSYNEQFF . TRBJ2-1 TRBV30 .
TGTGCCAGCAGCTTGGACAGGGGGAACTATGGCTACACCTTC CASSLDRGNYGYTF TRBD1 TRBJ1-2 TRBV5-5 once
TGTGCCAGCGGGACAGGGGGCCCCTGGCAGCCCCAGCATTTT CASGTGGPWQPQHF TRBD1 TRBJ1-5 TRBV6-5 .
TGTGCCAGCGCTATGGGAAGGGCGGTAGGGAATGAGCAGTTCTTC CASAMGRAVGNEQFF . TRBJ2-1 TRBV11-2 .
TGTGCCAGCACTTTCGGACCGCAGGGCACTGAAGCTTTCTTT CASTFGPQGTEAFF . TRBJ1-1 TRBV6-1 .
TGTGCCAGCAGTGATATTCTTAAGGGCACAGATACGCAGTATTTT CASSDILKGTDTQYF . TRBJ2-3 TRBV2 few
TGTGCCAGCAGCGTCGGGGCTATTATGAACACTGAAGCTTTCTTT CASSVGAIMNTEAFF . TRBJ1-1 TRBV9 .
TGTGCCACCGAGACTAGCCTCCCCTACGAGCAGTACTTC CATETSLPYEQYF TRBD2 TRBJ2-7 TRBV7-9 .
TGTGCCAGCAGCGCTAATCGACAAACTGAGCAGTTCTTC CASSANRQTEQFF . TRBJ2-1 TRBV7-3 .
TGCGCCAGCAGCCGGCCAGGGGGGCCAGATACGCAGTATTTT CASSRPGGPDTQYF . TRBJ2-3 TRBV5-1 .
TGTGCCAGCAGCCCCTGGTCGGATCCCGGGCTTACTGAAGCTTTCTTT CASSPWSDPGLTEAFF . TRBJ1-1 TRBV5-5 .
TGTGCCATCAGTGAGTCCCAGGGGGCCTACACTGAAGCTTTCTTT CAISESQGAYTEAFF TRBD1 TRBJ1-1 TRBV10-3 .
TGTGCCAGCAGCCGAGTGAATCAGCCCCAGCATTTT CASSRVNQPQHF . TRBJ1-5 TRBV6-1 .
TGTGCCAGCAGCAATCTCCCTGGGGCCAACGTCCTGACTTTC CASSNLPGANVLTF . TRBJ2-6 TRBV7-9 .
TGTGCCATCAGTGATAGACAGGGGCCCTACGAGCAGTACTTC CAISDRQGPYEQYF TRBD1 TRBJ2-7 TRBV10-3 few
TGCGCCAGCAGTGAGCTGATCCGGGACAGCCCTGCACCTCTTACCTACGAGCAGTACTTC CASSELIRDSPAPLTYEQYF TRBD1 TRBJ2-7 TRBV10-1 .
TGTGCCAGCAGTTACGGCTCCTCTGGGGCCAACGTCCTGACTTTC CASSYGSSGANVLTF . TRBJ2-6 TRBV6-6 .
TGCGCCAGCAGCTTGGGGCTTGGGGCGAACACCGGGGAGCTGTTTTTT CASSLGLGANTGELFF . TRBJ2-2 TRBV5-1 .
TGTGCCAGCAGTTTGACAGGGCAAGGGGAAAAACTGTTTTTT CASSLTGQGEKLFF TRBD1 TRBJ1-4 TRBV28 .
TGTGCCAGCAGTTATACAGGGGGGCGGACTGAAGCTTTCTTT CASSYTGGRTEAFF TRBD1 TRBJ1-1 TRBV6-5 .
TGTGCCAGCAGTGATCCGGGGGGCGCTCACAATGAGCAGTTCTTC CASSDPGGAHNEQFF . TRBJ2-1 TRBV25-1 .
TGCAGCGTTGAGGCTAGGGGGATCACTGAAGCTTTCTTT CSVEARGITEAFF . TRBJ1-1 TRBV29-1 .
TGTGCCAGTAGTATTTGGAGGGGAGCTGGGGCCAACGTCCTGACTTTC CASSIWRGAGANVLTF . TRBJ2-6 TRBV19 .